A few counts support the clone carrying this T cell receptor (beta chain). CDR1 and CDR2 (germline): SGHDT, YYEEEE. V was pared by 3 bases and J by 7 bases, with 14 bases between. The CDR3 totals 13 residues. This sample stems from a study of cytomegalovirus exposure and HLA in healthy donors. About the research overall: Among 150 million to 200 million T cells, an earlier analysis found 120 million or so unique TCR beta sequences.

PCR involved 60 Vbeta and 13 Jbeta primers. Here immunoSEQ multiplex PCR was the method, and the copy in TCRdb shows in-frame clones only, minus some. The data contain 150,000 to 200,000 clones, under 75% of them singletons. The source material was PBMCs. The chain employs TRBV5-6 and TRBJ2-7, with D perhaps matching TRBD1 (6 bases). The clonotype originates from a man in his forties in good health and CMV-seropositive. The CDR3 loop is CASSWEYQGEQYF. Here the CDR3 DNA reads TGTGCCAGCAGCTGGGAGTACCAGGGGGAGCAGTACTTC.